This T cell receptor beta chain came from a study of blood T cell repertoires in COVID-19. Study as a whole: T cells, B-cell-depleted T cells, or PBMCs supplied cDNA or gDNA.

Authors' processing steps: Using reference gene primer amplification, nucleated cell counts were estimated. TCRdb keeps only in-frame clones here, not all; method: immunoSEQ multiplex PCR. V and J calls and clone size are copied from that table; D and trimming were computed from the DNA. The sample has some 490,000 clones; about 85% are singletons. Cohort allocation depended upon clinical history that participants reported. Cohort 3 donors were reported recovered after two negative PCRs, clearance, or symptom resolution. V was shortened by 1 base and J by 0 bases, with 13 bases between the two germline ends. There are 17 residues in the CDR3. CDR1 is LNHDA and CDR2 is SQIVND in the germline V gene (reference sequence).

This chain connects TRBV19 to TRBJ1-5; D is unclear. Sequencing input: PBMCs or T cells enriched from blood (not recorded which). This clonotype was obtained from a woman in her sixties or seventies who had recovered from COVID-19. The CDR3: CASSIGTGGYSNQPQHF. Here the CDR3 DNA reads TGTGCCAGTAGTATAGGAACCGGCGGATATAGCAATCAGCCCCAGCATTTT.